The clone carrying this T cell receptor (beta chain) was recorded a few times. As yet, its antigen is unknown. The CDR3 is 14 amino acids. RNA extraction gave at least 5.5 micrograms of total RNA per sample. This sample was taken from a study of blood T cells in healthy people across ages. Overall study findings and caveats: Naive T cell percentage strongly correlated with TCR beta diversity.

Alongside a J-beta primer mix, a sample-barcoded 5' primer served in a second PCR lasting about 7 to 11 cycles. Each single sample gave us at least 2.5 million CDR3-containing paired-end reads. TCRdb used MiXCR to reprocess the 5' RACE reads, holding one entry per CDR3 protein. The sample lists about 720,000 distinct CDR3 sequences, 20% to 25% occurring once. This chain connects TRBV21-1 to TRBJ1-1. TRBV21-1 is shown as a pseudogene. The sequencing sample was made of blood. The sequence derives from a man aged 65 to 79 in good health. DNA of the CDR3: TGTGCCAGCAGCAAAGATCGATTCGATTCTGAAGCTTTCTTT. As protein: CASSKDRFDSEAFF.